This T cell receptor (beta chain) was identified during a study of PD-1 blockade in classical Hodgkin lymphoma. Germline trimming cut 7 bases from V and 3 bases from J; bases unmatched to any gene: 3. Germline V CDR1 and CDR2: WSHSY, SAAADI. This CDR3 has 13 residues. The time point: cycle 4 day 1 (C4D1), after around six weeks of nivolumab. With no exception, relapse followed autologous stem cell transplantation in all patients, and brentuximab vedotin exposure varied. The assay was immunoSEQ multiplex PCR, and TCRdb's table has in-frame clones only and misses some. The sample consists of 27,000 or so clones, approximately 72% of them appearing once. Study results and limitations: Before treatment, complete responders showed about the same diversity as newly diagnosed patients.

This clone was counted a few times. Antigen unknown. The clonotype comes from a human donor with classical Hodgkin lymphoma. The sequencing here drew on peripheral blood mononuclear cells (PBMCs), taken before the fourth cycle of nivolumab. The chain recombines TRBV10-2 with TRBJ1-5; 7 bases are a match to TRBD1. CDR3 sequence reads: CASNDRVNQPQHF. CDR3 sequence (DNA): TGCGCCAGCAACGACAGGGTCAATCAGCCCCAGCATTTT.